The present T cell receptor (beta chain) was sequenced within a study of blood T cell repertoires in COVID-19 (dated by TCRdb to about 2020). In terms of the full investigation: Samples from collaborators originated in the United States, Italy and Spain and spanned both the acute and convalescent phases of COVID-19. The material from the prospective study consisted of cDNA or gDNA derived from T cells, B-cell-depleted T cells, or PBMCs. Subjects who had been exposed to COVID-19, were actively infected with it, or had recovered from it provided the deeply sampled blood TCRbeta repertoires that made up the dataset. The repertoires were released in a freely available public database intended as a resource for research on the immune response to SARS-CoV-2. Samples came from the ongoing ImmuneRACE study (first 160 participants) plus 1,254 subjects from 6 global collaborators. A de-identified subject ID, COVID-19 status, age in years and sex were almost always included in the sample metadata. Where available, HLA class I and class II types were taken from metadata supplied by the sample provider and were not determined by assay-based typing. Summary of the overall study and its limitations: Clinical and demographic metadata were provided uncurated, with the amount varying by source and participant.

A note on this clone: This receptor's antigen is unknown. Per-nucleotide qualities are absent, and no much larger clonotype sits a single base away.

The collaborating institutions used their own protocols to collect whole blood in K2EDTA tubes. For TCRbeta analysis, collaborator samples were shipped as frozen whole blood, as isolated PBMCs, or as DNA extracted from either sample type. The immunoSEQ Assay, a bias-controlled multiplex PCR, was used to amplify TCRbeta CDR3 regions from genomic DNA. The study's processing was this. Within the assay, amplification of reference gene primers was used to estimate how many nucleated cells each sample contained. To quantify the absolute abundance of each unique TCRbeta CDR3 rearrangement, sequence reads were collapsed and filtered. For each sample, productive Simpson clonality was calculated as the square root of Simpson's diversity index across productive rearrangements. TCRdb carries this immuneACCESS record with in-frame sequences only. Its versions omit some clonotypes, under half of them owing to an unresolved V gene in the studies checked, with the rest unexplained. V, J and clone size derive from that table, while D and trimming were established from the DNA sequence. The table for this sample lists some 76,000 clones; around 85% of them were counted only once. More than 15% of the sample goes to the ten largest clones.

Between the V and J ends, shortened by 1 base and 6 bases respectively, the junction contains 10 bases. CDR1 MNHNS and CDR2 SASEGT are derived from the germline V gene. Including the terminal cysteine and phenylalanine, the CDR3 comprises 14 residues. Solely the CDR3 DNA is kept, with 42 bases framed from the first base. The chain uses TRBV6-1 and TRBJ1-5; no D segment can be confidently identified. Sequenced material: peripheral blood. This TCR was recovered from a man aged 80 or over in a cohort sampled during active COVID-19. The nucleotide sequence is given as TGTGCCAGCAGTGAAGGTCTAAGTTCTCAGCCCCAGCATTTT. It translates to CASSEGLSSQPQHF.